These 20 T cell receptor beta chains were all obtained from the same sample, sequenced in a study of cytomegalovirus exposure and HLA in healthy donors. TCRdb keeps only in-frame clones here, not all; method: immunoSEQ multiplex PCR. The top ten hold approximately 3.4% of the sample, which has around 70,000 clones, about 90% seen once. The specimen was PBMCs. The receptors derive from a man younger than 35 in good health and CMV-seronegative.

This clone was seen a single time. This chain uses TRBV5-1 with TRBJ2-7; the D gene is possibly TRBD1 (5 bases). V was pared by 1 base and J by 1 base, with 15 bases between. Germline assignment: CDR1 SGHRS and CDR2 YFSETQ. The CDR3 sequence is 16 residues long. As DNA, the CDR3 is TGCGCCAGCAGCTTGATAGGAACAGGAAATTCCTACGAGCAGTACTTC. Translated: CASSLIGTGNSYEQYF.

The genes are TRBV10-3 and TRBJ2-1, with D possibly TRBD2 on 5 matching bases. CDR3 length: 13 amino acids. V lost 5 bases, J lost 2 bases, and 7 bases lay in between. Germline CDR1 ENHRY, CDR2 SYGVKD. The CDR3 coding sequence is TGTGCCATCAGTAGCGGACCCTACAATGAGCAGTTCTTC. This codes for CAISSGPYNEQFF.

The CDR3 is CASSEKWHALGGYTF. In DNA form, the CDR3 reads TGTGCCAGCAGTGAAAAGTGGCACGCTCTCGGGGGCTACACCTTC. V is TRBV6-1 and J is TRBJ1-2; D gene uncertain. Germline V CDR1 and CDR2: MNHNS, SASEGT. The CDR3 runs to 15 residues. V was pared by 2 bases and J by 8 bases, with 18 bases between.

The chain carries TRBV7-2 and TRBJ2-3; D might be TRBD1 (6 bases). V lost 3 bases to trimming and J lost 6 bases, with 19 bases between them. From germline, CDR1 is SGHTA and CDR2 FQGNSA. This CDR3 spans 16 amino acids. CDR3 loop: CASSFAPPRGDDTQYF. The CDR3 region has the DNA TGTGCCAGCAGCTTCGCCCCACCCAGGGGTGACGATACGCAGTATTTT. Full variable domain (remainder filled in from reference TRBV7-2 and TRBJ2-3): GAGVSQSPSNKVTEKGKDVELRCDPISGHTALYWYRQSLGQGLEFLIYFQGNSAPDKSGLPSDRFSAERTGGSVSTLTIQRTQQEDSAVYLCASSFAPPRGDDTQYFGPGTRLTVL.

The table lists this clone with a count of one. The CDR3 protein is CASSSWGQGGTEAFF. Written as DNA, the CDR3 is TGTGCCAGCAGCTCCTGGGGGCAGGGGGGCACTGAAGCTTTCTTT. This chain uses TRBV9 with TRBJ1-1; TRBD1 matches at 7 bases. The CDR3 runs 15 residues. The germline gives CDR1 SGDLS, CDR2 YYNGEE. J was trimmed by 4 bases and V by 4 bases; bases with no gene match: 10.

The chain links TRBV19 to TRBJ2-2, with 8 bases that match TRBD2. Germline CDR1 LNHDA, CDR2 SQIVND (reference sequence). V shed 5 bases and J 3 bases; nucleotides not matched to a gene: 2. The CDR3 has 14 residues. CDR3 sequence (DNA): TGTGCCAGTAGTCCAGCGGGAGACACCGGGGAGCTGTTTTTT. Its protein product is CASSPAGDTGELFF.

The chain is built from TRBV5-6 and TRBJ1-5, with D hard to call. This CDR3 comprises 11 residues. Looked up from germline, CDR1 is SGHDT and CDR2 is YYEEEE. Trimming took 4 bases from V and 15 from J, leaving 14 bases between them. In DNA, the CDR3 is TGTGCCAGCAGCACCCATCCGGGAAGGCATTTT. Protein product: CASSTHPGRHF. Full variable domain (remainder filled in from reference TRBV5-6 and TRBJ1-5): DAGVTQSPTHLIKTRGQQVTLRCSPKSGHDTVSWYQQALGQGPQFIFQYYEEEERQRGNFPDRFSGHQFPNYSSELNVNALLLGDSALYLCASSTHPGRHFGDGTRLSIL.

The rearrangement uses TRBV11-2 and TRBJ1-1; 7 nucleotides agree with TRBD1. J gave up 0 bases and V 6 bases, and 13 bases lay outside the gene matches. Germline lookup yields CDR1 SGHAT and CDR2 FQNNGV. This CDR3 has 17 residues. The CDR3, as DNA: TGTGCCAGCAGTCCCCACCCTGGGACAGACTTGAACACTGAAGCTTTCTTT. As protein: CASSPHPGTDLNTEAFF.

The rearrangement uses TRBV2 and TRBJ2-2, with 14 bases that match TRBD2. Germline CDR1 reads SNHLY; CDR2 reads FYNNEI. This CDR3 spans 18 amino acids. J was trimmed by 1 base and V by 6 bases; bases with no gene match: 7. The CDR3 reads CASSEHGLAGGNTGELFF. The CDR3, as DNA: TGTGCCAGCAGCGAACACGGACTAGCGGGAGGGAACACCGGGGAGCTGTTTTTT.

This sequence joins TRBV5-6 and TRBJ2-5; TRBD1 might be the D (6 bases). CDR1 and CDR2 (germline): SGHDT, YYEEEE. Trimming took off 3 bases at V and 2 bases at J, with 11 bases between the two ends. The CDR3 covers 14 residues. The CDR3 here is CASSSYGQQETQYF. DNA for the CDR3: TGTGCCAGCAGCTCCTACGGACAGCAAGAGACCCAGTACTTC.

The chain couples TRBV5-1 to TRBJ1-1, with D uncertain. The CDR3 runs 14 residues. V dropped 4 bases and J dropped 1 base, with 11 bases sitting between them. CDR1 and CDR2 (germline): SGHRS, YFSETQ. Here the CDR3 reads CASSPLPGNTEAFF. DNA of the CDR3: TGCGCCAGCAGCCCACTGCCGGGGAACACTGAAGCTTTCTTT.

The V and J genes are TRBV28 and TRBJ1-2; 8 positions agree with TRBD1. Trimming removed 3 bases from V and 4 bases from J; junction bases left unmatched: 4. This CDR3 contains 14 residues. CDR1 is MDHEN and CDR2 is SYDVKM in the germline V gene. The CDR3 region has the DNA TGTGCCAGCAGTTTTAACAGGGGGATCTATGGCTACACCTTC. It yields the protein CASSFNRGIYGYTF.

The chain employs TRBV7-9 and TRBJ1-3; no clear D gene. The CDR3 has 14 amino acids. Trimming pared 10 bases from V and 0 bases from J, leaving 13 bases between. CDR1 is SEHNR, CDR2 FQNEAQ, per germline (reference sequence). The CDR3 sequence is CATSNEASGNTIYF. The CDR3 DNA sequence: TGTGCCACCTCGAATGAGGCCTCTGGAAACACCATATATTTT.

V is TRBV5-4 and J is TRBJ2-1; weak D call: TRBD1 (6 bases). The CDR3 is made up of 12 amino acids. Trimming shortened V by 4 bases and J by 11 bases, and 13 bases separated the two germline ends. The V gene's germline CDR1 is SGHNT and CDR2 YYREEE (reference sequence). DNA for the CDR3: TGTGCCAGCAGCGCAACTGACAGGAAGCAGTTCTTC. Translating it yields CASSATDRKQFF.

The CDR3 DNA is TGTGCCAGCAGCGTAGGGCCGACAGGGGAAACCCCTGAAGCTTTCTTT. As protein: CASSVGPTGETPEAFF. The chain recombines TRBV9 with TRBJ1-1; 8 bases map to TRBD1. This CDR3 spans 16 amino acids. Germline CDR1 SGDLS, CDR2 YYNGEE. J was trimmed by 6 bases and V by 0 bases; bases with no gene match: 10.

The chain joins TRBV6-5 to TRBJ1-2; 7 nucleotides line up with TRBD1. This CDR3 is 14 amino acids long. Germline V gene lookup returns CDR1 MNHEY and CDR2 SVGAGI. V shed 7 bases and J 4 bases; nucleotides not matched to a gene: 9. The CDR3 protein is CASKQGQGIYGYTF. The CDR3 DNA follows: TGTGCCAGCAAACAGGGGCAGGGTATCTATGGCTACACCTTC.

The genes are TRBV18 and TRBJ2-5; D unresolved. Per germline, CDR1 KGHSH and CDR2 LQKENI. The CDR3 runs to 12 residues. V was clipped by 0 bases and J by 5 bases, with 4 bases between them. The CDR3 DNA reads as TGTGCCAGCTCACCACCGAGGGAGACCCAGTACTTC. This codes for CASSPPRETQYF. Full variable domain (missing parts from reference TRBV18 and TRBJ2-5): NAGVMQNPRHLVRRRGQEARLRCSPMKGHSHVYWYRQLPEEGLKFMVYLQKENIIDESGMPKERFSAEFPKEGPSILRIQQVVRGDSAAYFCASSPPRETQYFGPGTRLLVL.

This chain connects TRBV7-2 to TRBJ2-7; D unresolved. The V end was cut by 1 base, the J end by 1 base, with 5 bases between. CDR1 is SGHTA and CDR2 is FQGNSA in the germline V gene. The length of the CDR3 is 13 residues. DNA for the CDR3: TGTGCCAGCAGCTTAGTGCAGTCCTACGAGCAGTACTTC. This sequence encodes CASSLVQSYEQYF.

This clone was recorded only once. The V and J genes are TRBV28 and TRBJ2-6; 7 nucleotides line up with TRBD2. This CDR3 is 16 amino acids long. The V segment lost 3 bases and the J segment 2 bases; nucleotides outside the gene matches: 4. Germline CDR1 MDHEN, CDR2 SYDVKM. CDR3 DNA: TGTGCCAGCAGTTTGGGGAGGGGAACTGGGGCCAACGTCCTGACTTTC. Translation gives CASSLGRGTGANVLTF.

The CDR3 loop reads CASSLGNTGELFF. DNA of the CDR3: TGTGCCAGCAGTTTGGGCAACACCGGGGAGCTGTTTTTT. This chain joins TRBV27 and TRBJ2-2; the D is unclear. This CDR3 contains 13 residues. The V and J ends lost 3 bases and 2 bases respectively, with 4 bases between them. Germline-derived CDR1 and CDR2 are MNHEY and SMNVEV (reference sequence).